This TCR beta chain was sequenced in a study of T cell repertoires in aging, cancer and after chemotherapy. Overall study results and limits: Across the chemotherapy interval, each cancer cohort showed higher median generation probability, suggesting thymic rebound.

Multiplex touch-down PCR with TRB-A/B primers amplified rearranged V-D-J TRB sequences. TCRdb reprocessed the multiplex PCR reads via MiXCR and lists one record per CDR3 protein. There are thousands of distinct CDR3 sequences in the sample; roughly 39% occur only once, and 9% to 15% lies in the top ten. Looked up from germline, CDR1 is SGHNT and CDR2 is YENEEA. The CDR3 has 15 residues. V was pared by 4 bases and J by 6 bases, with 9 bases of the junction left unmatched. On this clonotype: The antigen is undetermined.

The template was genomic DNA from peripheral blood, not RNA. Sequenced: blood. The TCR originated in a human donor with a solid tumor. The V call is TRBV11-3, the J call TRBJ2-7, with 10 bases fitting TRBD1. Here the CDR3 reads CASSSPLTGGFEQYF. DNA of the CDR3: TGTGCCAGCAGCTCGCCATTGACAGGGGGCTTCGAGCAGTACTTC.